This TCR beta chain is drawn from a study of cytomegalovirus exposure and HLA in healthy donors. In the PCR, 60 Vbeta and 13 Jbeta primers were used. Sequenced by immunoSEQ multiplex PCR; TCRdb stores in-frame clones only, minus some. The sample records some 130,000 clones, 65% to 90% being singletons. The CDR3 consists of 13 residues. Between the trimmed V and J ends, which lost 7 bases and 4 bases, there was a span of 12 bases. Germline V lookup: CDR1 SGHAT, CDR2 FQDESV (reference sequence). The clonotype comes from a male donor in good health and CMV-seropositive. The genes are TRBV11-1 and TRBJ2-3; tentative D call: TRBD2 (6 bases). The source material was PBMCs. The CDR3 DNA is TGTGCCAGCAACCGGGAGCGGGCAGATACGCAGTATTTT. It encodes CASNRERADTQYF.